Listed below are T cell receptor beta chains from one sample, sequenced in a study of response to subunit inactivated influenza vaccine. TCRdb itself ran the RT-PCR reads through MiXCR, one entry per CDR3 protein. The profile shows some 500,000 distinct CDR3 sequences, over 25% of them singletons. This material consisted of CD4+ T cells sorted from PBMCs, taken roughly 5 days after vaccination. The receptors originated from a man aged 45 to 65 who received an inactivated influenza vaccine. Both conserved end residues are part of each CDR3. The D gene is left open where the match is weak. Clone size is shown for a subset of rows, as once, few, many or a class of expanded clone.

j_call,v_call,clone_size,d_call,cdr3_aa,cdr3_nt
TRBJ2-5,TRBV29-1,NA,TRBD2,CSAMRAREGTQYF,TGCAGCGCCATGCGGGCCCGGGAGGGGACCCAGTACTTC
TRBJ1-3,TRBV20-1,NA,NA,CSAKPSGTFSGNTIYF,TGCAGTGCTAAGCCGTCAGGGACTTTCTCTGGAAACACCATATATTTT
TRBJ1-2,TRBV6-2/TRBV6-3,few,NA,CASSYSGASGYTF,TGTGCCAGCAGTTACTCGGGGGCCAGCGGCTACACCTTC
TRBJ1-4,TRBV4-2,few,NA,CASSQGGVTGRPTNEKLFF,TGTGCCAGCAGCCAAGGAGGGGTAACGGGGAGGCCAACTAATGAAAAACTGTTTTTT
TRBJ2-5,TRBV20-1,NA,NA,CSAREGTARETQYF,TGCAGTGCTAGAGAAGGGACGGCGAGGGAGACCCAGTACTTC
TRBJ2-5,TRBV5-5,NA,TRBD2,CASSLGLALLETQYF,TGTGCCAGCAGCCTGGGACTAGCGCTTTTAGAGACCCAGTACTTC
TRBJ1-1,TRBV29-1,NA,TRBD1,CSVMTGYTEAFF,TGCAGCGTCATGACAGGGTACACTGAAGCTTTCTTT
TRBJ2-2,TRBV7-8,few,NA,CASSSRGRDGELFF,TGTGCCAGCAGCAGCCGGGGGCGGGACGGGGAGCTGTTTTTT
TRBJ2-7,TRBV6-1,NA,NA,CASSEWESLYEQYF,TGTGCCAGCAGTGAATGGGAGTCACTATACGAGCAGTACTTC
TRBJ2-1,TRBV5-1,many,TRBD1,CASSAGTGVGNEQFF,TGCGCCAGCAGCGCCGGGACAGGGGTGGGGAATGAGCAGTTCTTC
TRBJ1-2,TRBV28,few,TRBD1,CASRIGTVLGYTF,TGTGCCAGCAGGATTGGGACAGTCCTAGGCTACACCTTC
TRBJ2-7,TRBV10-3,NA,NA,CAISEDTPYEQYF,TGTGCCATCAGTGAGGACACACCCTACGAGCAGTACTTC
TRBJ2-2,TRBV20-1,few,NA,CSASFGGRSNTGELFF,TGCAGTGCTAGTTTCGGGGGCCGTTCGAACACCGGGGAGCTGTTTTTT
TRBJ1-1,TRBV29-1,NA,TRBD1,CSVGLGTGGSEAFF,TGCAGCGTTGGATTGGGGACAGGGGGATCTGAAGCTTTCTTT
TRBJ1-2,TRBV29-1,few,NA,CSVRRALGGYTF,TGCAGCGTTCGACGAGCCCTCGGGGGCTACACCTTC
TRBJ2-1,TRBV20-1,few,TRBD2,CSAGRTSVTYNEQFF,TGCAGTGCGGGGCGGACTAGCGTAACCTACAATGAGCAGTTCTTC
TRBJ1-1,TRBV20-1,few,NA,CSASGPNTEAFF,TGCAGTGCTAGCGGGCCGAACACTGAAGCTTTCTTT
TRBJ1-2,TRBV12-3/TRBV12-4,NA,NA,CASSPTAGYGYTF,TGTGCCAGCAGCCCAACAGCGGGCTATGGCTACACCTTC
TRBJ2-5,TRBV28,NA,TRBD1,CASSLSRGRKETQYF,TGTGCCAGCAGTTTATCCAGGGGGCGAAAAGAGACCCAGTACTTC
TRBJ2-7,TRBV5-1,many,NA,CASSLGRGVYEQYF,TGCGCCAGCAGCTTGGGGCGGGGAGTCTACGAGCAGTACTTC